Following are 9 T cell receptor beta chains from one sample sequenced in a study of response to subunit inactivated influenza vaccine. TCRdb re-called the RT-PCR reads with MiXCR, one entry per CDR3 protein. The sample gives roughly 790,000 distinct CDR3 sequences, 21% of which show up once; 10% is in the top ten. The specimen was PBMCs from blood, collected about 5 days after vaccination. These receptors all stem from a man between 50 and 59 years old who received an inactivated influenza vaccine.

The rearrangement links TRBV20-1 to TRBJ2-3, with 14 bases lining up with TRBD2. The CDR3 extends over 16 amino acids. With V trimmed by 4 bases and J by 4 bases, 7 bases remained unmatched. Germline loops: CDR1 DFQATT, CDR2 SNEGSKA (reference sequence). This chain's CDR3 is CSATGTSGRSADTQYF. The CDR3 region has the DNA TGCAGTGCTACCGGGACTAGCGGGAGATCTGCAGATACGCAGTATTTT.

Many counts were recorded for this clonotype. The chain carries TRBV6-1 and TRBJ2-7, with D tentatively TRBD1 (6 bases). V gave up 6 bases and J gave up 2 bases, with 20 bases separating them. The CDR3 length is 16 residues. Germline assignment: CDR1 MNHNS and CDR2 SASEGT. CDR3 coding DNA: TGTGCCAGCAGGGGTTATACAGGGAGTACGACCTACGAGCAGTACTTC. Translating gives CASRGYTGSTTYEQYF.

The chain has TRBV15 and TRBJ2-5; perhaps D is TRBD1 or TRBD2 (5 bases each). Germline V gene sequence: CDR1 LNHNV, CDR2 YYDKDF (reference sequence). This CDR3 is built from 16 residues. V was shortened by 0 bases and J by 2 bases, with 13 bases between the two germline ends. CDR3 region: CATSRDEGPWQETQYF. The DNA of the CDR3 is TGTGCCACCAGCAGAGATGAGGGACCGTGGCAAGAGACCCAGTACTTC.

This clonotype was observed once. The rearrangement joins TRBV20-1 to TRBJ2-5, with D perhaps being TRBD1 or TRBD2 (7 bases each). Trimming cost V 6 bases and J 1 base, with 15 bases left between them. There are 14 residues in the CDR3. The germline gives CDR1 DFQATT, CDR2 SNEGSKA (reference sequence). CDR3 region: CSAPQGGSQETQYF. CDR3 in DNA: TGCAGTGCCCCCCAGGGGGGGTCCCAAGAGACCCAGTACTTC.

This clonotype was observed many times. This chain links TRBV7-3 with TRBJ2-1; 9 positions match TRBD2. Germline V lookup: CDR1 SGHTA, CDR2 FQGTGA. V shed 1 base and J 2 bases; nucleotides not matched to a gene: 0. The CDR3 spans 15 residues. As DNA, the CDR3 is TGTGCCAGCAGCTTAATAGCGGGGGCCTACAATGAGCAGTTCTTC. Translation gives CASSLIAGAYNEQFF. Together with reference TRBV7-3 and TRBJ2-1, the CDR3 gives the full variable domain: GAGVSQTPSNKVTEKGKYVELRCDPISGHTALYWYRQSLGQGPEFLIYFQGTGAADDSGLPNDRFFAVRPEGSVSTLKIQRTERGDSAVYLCASSLIAGAYNEQFFGPGTRLTVL.

V usage is TRBV6-5 and J usage is TRBJ2-4, with D hard to call. The germline CDR1 and CDR2 sequences are MNHEY and SVGAGI. This CDR3 is 15 amino acids long. Trimming left V 2 bases short and J 1 base short, with 9 bases between. The CDR3 reads CASSYVSGAKNIQYF. As DNA, the CDR3 is TGTGCCAGCAGTTACGTGTCAGGTGCCAAAAACATTCAGTACTTC.

This clonotype occurred many times. The gene calls are TRBV7-9 and TRBJ2-2; the match to TRBD1 covers 8 bases. Germline CDR1 reads SEHNR; CDR2 reads FQNEAQ (reference sequence). The junction had 8 bases not matched to a gene; V was cut back by 4 bases and J by 4 bases. This CDR3 comprises 16 residues. CDR3 protein: CASSSTGTGFTGELFF. The CDR3 DNA reads as TGTGCCAGCAGCTCGACCGGGACAGGTTTCACCGGGGAGCTGTTTTTT.

The rearrangement uses TRBV5-1 and TRBJ1-4; a possible D gene is TRBD1 (5 bases). This CDR3 comprises 16 residues. Per the germline V gene, CDR1 is SGHRS and CDR2 is YFSETQ. V was clipped by 4 bases and J by 0 bases, with 13 bases between them. The CDR3 reads CASSPGTVATNEKLFF. As DNA, the CDR3 is TGCGCCAGCAGCCCCGGGACGGTGGCAACTAATGAAAAACTGTTTTTT.

The chain joins TRBV9 to TRBJ2-2; 12 bases align to TRBD2. Losses at the gene ends were 3 bases for V and 2 bases for J; bases not matched to a gene: 5. Germline CDR1 and CDR2: SGDLS and YYNGEE. The CDR3 consists of 17 residues. The CDR3 coding sequence is TGTGCCAGCAGCGGGGGACTAGCGGGCAGAAACACCGGGGAGCTGTTTTTT. Protein: CASSGGLAGRNTGELFF.